This TCR beta chain appears in the sequencing data of a study of beta chain features in type 1 diabetes. At the level of the study: All of the samples together had roughly 98 million sorted cells examined.

Expressed TCRB transcripts were sequenced because the isolated RNA had all been reverse transcribed beforehand. Produced via immunoSEQ multiplex PCR; TCRdb's table is partial and in-frame only. The sample yields roughly 380,000 clones, 15% to 20% seen once. Germline V gene sequence: CDR1 SEHNR, CDR2 FQNEAQ (reference sequence). The CDR3 sequence is 15 residues long. V shed 2 bases, J shed 6 bases, and the junction held 7 bases outside the gene matches. As regards this clone: What it binds is unknown.

Findings and limits, study-wide: PCR, the amplification step, might favor shorter templates, equally in patients and controls. Shortening of TCRB CDR3s, moderate but significant, appeared in all four CD4+ subsets of Type 1 diabetes patients.

The sequencing input was naive CD4+ T cells from blood. This TCR derives from a woman aged 18-30 years in good health. The chain couples TRBV7-9 to TRBJ1-2; 9 bases are shared with TRBD1. The CDR3 sequence: CASSLTGTGTDGYTF. CDR3 coding DNA: TGTGCCAGCAGCTTAACCGGGACAGGGACTGATGGCTACACCTTC. Full variable domain (missing parts from reference TRBV7-9 and TRBJ1-2): DTGVSQNPRHKITKRGQNVTFRCDPISEHNRLYWYRQTLGQGPEFLTYFQNEAQLEKSRLLSDRFSAERPKGSFSTLEIQRTEQGDSAMYLCASSLTGTGTDGYTFGSGTRLTVV.